This T cell receptor (beta chain) originates from a study of T-cell reconstitution after alpha-beta-depleted transplantation in children. This clonotype has at least ten counts. Deletions cut 6 bases from V and 0 bases from J, with 14 bases between. The CDR3 is 14 residues long. Germline lookup yields CDR1 DFQATT and CDR2 SNEGSKA (reference sequence). For TCRbeta, the library was prepared with unique molecular identifiers. One entry per CDR3 protein, called by TCRdb with MiXCR from the PCR reads. The sample shows hundreds of thousands of distinct CDR3 sequences, approximately 15% of them seen only once.

The source is a human donor who donated a stem cell graft to a child with acute myeloid leukemia. The chain recombines TRBV20-1 with TRBJ1-2; D unclear. The sequences come from PBMCs from the stem cell graft donor, collected from the stem cell graft. The CDR3 DNA follows: TGCAGTGCCTTGGCCACAGTCTCTAACTATGGCTACACCTTC. Its protein is CSALATVSNYGYTF.